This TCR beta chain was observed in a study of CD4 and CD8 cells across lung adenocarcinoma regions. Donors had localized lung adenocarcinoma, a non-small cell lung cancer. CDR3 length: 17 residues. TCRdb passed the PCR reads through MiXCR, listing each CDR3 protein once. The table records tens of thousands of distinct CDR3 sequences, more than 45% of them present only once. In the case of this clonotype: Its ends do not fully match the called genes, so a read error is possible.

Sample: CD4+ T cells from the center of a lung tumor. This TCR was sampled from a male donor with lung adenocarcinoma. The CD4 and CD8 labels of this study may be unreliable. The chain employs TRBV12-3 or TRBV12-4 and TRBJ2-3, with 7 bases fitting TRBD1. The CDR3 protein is CASSGTRGLCATNTQYF. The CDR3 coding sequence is TGTGCCAGCAGTGGCACTAGGGGGCTGTGTGCCACAAATACTCAGTATTTC.